These 19 T cell receptor beta chains share one sample of origin, sequenced in a study of CD8+CD57+ T cells in acquired aplastic anemia. The template used for profiling TCR beta VDJ and CDR3 was genomic DNA. TCRdb fed the reads into MiXCR, producing one record per CDR3 protein. The sample shows just over 400,000 distinct CDR3 sequences, 65% to 80% of them seen only once. Sequencing input: sorted CD4+, CD8+, or CD8+CD57+ T cells (not recorded which) from PBMCs. These receptors came from a human donor in good health, serving as a control.

With respect to this clonotype: One end of the junction fails to match germline, which may point to a read error. The genes are TRBV7-2 and TRBJ1-2, with D unresolved. The germline CDR1 and CDR2 sequences are SGHTA and FQGNSA. This CDR3 is built from 14 residues. The CDR3 DNA reads as TGTGCCAGCAGCTTACAAAGCGGCGACGATGGCGACACCTTC. This translates into CASSLQSGDDGDTF. Looking up the rest from reference TRBV7-2 and TRBJ1-2 gives the full variable domain: GAGVSQSPSNKVTEKGKDVELRCDPISGHTALYWYRQSLGQGLEFLIYFQGNSAPDKSGLPSDRFSAERTGGSVSTLTIQRTQQEDSAVYLCASSLQSGDDGDTFGSGTRLTVV.

A note on this clonotype: The DNA is left out, because the CDR3 cannot be placed on it with certainty; the CDR3 is given as TCRdb lists it. The chain couples TRBV9 to TRBJ2-5; TRBD1, the table's D call, was not compared with the DNA. The length of the CDR3 is 15 amino acids, counting both ends. Looked up from germline, CDR1 is SGDLS and CDR2 is YYNGEE. CDR3: CASSVAGGAVTDKYF.

This clonotype was recorded at least ten times. This rearrangement joins TRBV11-2 to TRBJ1-2, with D perhaps matching TRBD1 (5 bases). With 5 bases removed from V and 4 bases from J, the gap between germline ends came to 17 bases. Germline CDR1 and CDR2: SGHAT and FQNNGV. The CDR3 runs 15 residues. The chain's CDR3 is CASSPPGGDRYGYTF. CDR3 nucleotide sequence: TGTGCCAGCAGCCCGCCGGGGGGGGATCGCTATGGCTACACCTTC.

This clonotype was seen more than once but under ten times. The chain links TRBV2 to TRBJ2-1; D remains unclear. The V gene's germline CDR1 is SNHLY and CDR2 FYNNEI. The CDR3 contains 13 residues. Trimming shortened V by 10 bases and J by 7 bases, and 17 bases separated the two germline ends. The CDR3 DNA follows: TGTGCCACCAAATTTTTTGGTCTAAATGAGCAGTTCTTC. The encoded protein is CATKFFGLNEQFF.

V usage is TRBV20-1 and J usage is TRBJ2-3; D is undetermined. CDR1 and CDR2 (germline): DFQATT, SNEGSKA (reference sequence). Trimming removed 3 bases at V and 4 bases at J, with 17 bases between. The CDR3 sequence is 15 residues long. The CDR3 DNA reads as TGCAGTGCTAGTAGTTCTTGGCCAGGACCAGATACGCAGTATTTT. As protein: CSASSSWPGPDTQYF.

For this clonotype: At one end, the junction sequence differs from germline, possibly due to a read error. V and J are TRBV7-9 and TRBJ1-5, with D unclear. Per germline, CDR1 SEHNR and CDR2 FQNEAQ (reference sequence). CDR3 length: 13 residues. The CDR3 reads CASSLSPYQPQRF. The CDR3 nucleotides read TGTGCCAGCAGCTTGTCGCCCTATCAGCCCCAGCGTTTT.

This clonotype was counted at least ten times. The chain couples TRBV2 to TRBJ2-2; TRBD1 matches 8 bases. V lost 6 bases, J lost 3 bases, and 9 bases stayed unmatched. CDR3 size: 16 residues. CDR1 and CDR2 (germline): SNHLY, FYNNEI. CDR3 DNA sequence: TGTGCCAGCAGACTGACTCAGGGGGCCGACACCGGGGAGCTGTTTTTT. Its protein product is CASRLTQGADTGELFF.

Regarding this clonotype: One base away lies a much larger clone, so this may be a sequencing read error. V is TRBV6-2 or TRBV6-3 and J is TRBJ2-3; TRBD2 matches 11 bases. The germline V gene has CDR1 MNHEY and CDR2 SVGEGT. The V segment lost 9 bases and the J segment 10 bases; nucleotides outside the gene matches: 9. The CDR3 spans 13 residues. The CDR3 DNA reads TGTGCCAGTTTAGCGGGGGGGGTCGATGCGCAGTATTTT. Translation: CASLAGGVDAQYF.

There are many counts of this clonotype. This rearrangement joins TRBV6-5 to TRBJ2-7; 8 nucleotides align to TRBD1. J was trimmed by 4 bases and V by 2 bases; bases with no gene match: 7. The germline CDR1 and CDR2 sequences are MNHEY and SVGAGI. CDR3 size: 15 residues. The CDR3 DNA reads TGTGCCAGCAGTTACGGAGACAGGGGTTATTACGAGCAGTACTTC. It yields the protein CASSYGDRGYYEQYF.

This clonotype appeared once. The chain recombines TRBV20-1 with TRBJ1-5, with a possible D match to TRBD1 (6 bases). The length of the CDR3 is 16 residues. Deletions cut 4 bases from V and 6 bases from J, with 22 bases between. Looked up from germline, CDR1 is DFQATT and CDR2 is SNEGSKA (reference sequence). The CDR3 region is CSATRRLSGVSQPQHF. The CDR3 nucleotides read TGCAGTGCTACTAGGCGTCTCTCAGGGGTAAGTCAGCCCCAGCATTTT.

The V and J genes are TRBV7-9 and TRBJ1-2; TRBD1 is a possible D gene (6 bases). The CDR3 spans 15 residues. The V end lost 6 bases, the J end lost 14 bases, and 28 bases lay between the germline ends. Germline V CDR1 and CDR2: SEHNR, FQNEAQ (reference sequence). The CDR3 protein is CASSGQGQARAEQTF. As DNA, the CDR3 is TGTGCCAGCAGTGGCCAGGGACAAGCGAGGGCCGAGCAGACCTTC. Full variable domain (outside the CDR3, taken from reference TRBV7-9 and TRBJ1-2): DTGVSQNPRHKITKRGQNVTFRCDPISEHNRLYWYRQTLGQGPEFLTYFQNEAQLEKSRLLSDRFSAERPKGSFSTLEIQRTEQGDSAMYLCASSGQGQARAEQTFGSGTRLTVV.

The chain uses TRBV5-1 and TRBJ2-2; 7 bases map to TRBD2. With 3 bases clipped from V and 7 bases from J, the junction kept 3 bases outside the gene matches. This CDR3 comprises 13 residues. Germline lookup yields CDR1 SGHRS and CDR2 YFSETQ. The CDR3 loop is CASSSRTSGELFF. The CDR3 bases are TGCGCCAGCAGCTCCAGGACTAGCGGGGAGCTGTTTTTT.

With respect to this clonotype: No DNA is shown, since the ends of the CDR3 on it are uncertain; the CDR3 is the one TCRdb lists. V usage is TRBV7-9 and J usage is TRBJ2-6; the D call in the table, TRBD2, was not verified against the DNA. The germline V gene has CDR1 SEHNR and CDR2 FQNEAQ (reference sequence). The CDR3 is 17 residues long, ends included. The CDR3 loop is CASSDVYEQYFGPVLTF.

This clonotype was counted a few times. The CDR3 bases are TGCGCCAGCAGTGAGCTAGAACAGGGGGGCTACGAGCAGTACTTC. Protein product: CASSELEQGGYEQYF. V is TRBV10-2 and J is TRBJ2-7; TRBD1 matches at 8 bases. The germline gives CDR1 WSHSY, CDR2 SAAADI. Germline trimming cut 2 bases from V and 3 bases from J; bases unmatched to any gene: 6. This CDR3 region has 15 residues.

A remark on this clonotype: A junction end diverges from the germline sequence, so it may reflect a read error. The gene calls are TRBV7-3 and TRBJ1-2; D gene unclear. CDR3 length: 14 amino acids. Per germline, CDR1 SGHTA and CDR2 FQGTGA. The CDR3 here is CASSQAIRETQYIF. The CDR3 nucleotides read TGTGCCAGCAGCCAGGCCATACGAGAGACCCAGTACATCTTC. The full variable domain, with the rest looked up from reference TRBV7-3 and TRBJ1-2, is GAGVSQTPSNKVTEKGKYVELRCDPISGHTALYWYRQSLGQGPEFLIYFQGTGAADDSGLPNDRFFAVRPEGSVSTLKIQRTERGDSAVYLCASSQAIRETQYIFGSGTRLTVV.

This clonotype occurred many times. The chain couples TRBV6-2 or TRBV6-3 to TRBJ1-5; 7 positions match TRBD1. Per germline, CDR1 MNHEY and CDR2 SVGEGT. The V gene end was trimmed by 6 bases and the J gene end by 1 base; junction bases not matched to a gene: 15. CDR3 size: 18 residues. In DNA form, the CDR3 reads TGTGCCAGCAGACCAAGGGACAGACTCGTATTGAGCAATCAGCCCCAGCATTTT. It specifies CASRPRDRLVLSNQPQHF.

For this clonotype: This may be a read error: a much more frequent sequence differs by one nucleotide. This chain links TRBV29-1 with TRBJ2-5, with D perhaps TRBD1 or TRBD2 (5 bases each). Germline CDR1 reads SQVTM; CDR2 reads ANQGSEA. This CDR3 region has 12 residues. CDR3 bases: TGCGGCGTTGAGAGGGGTTTTGAGACCCAGTACTTC. Translated: CGVERGFETQYF.

About this clonotype: A junction boundary mismatches the germline segment, possibly from a read error. The chain is built from TRBV7-2 and TRBJ1-6; D is unresolved. This CDR3 has 14 residues. Germline V gene sequence: CDR1 SGHTA, CDR2 FQGNSA. CDR3 in amino acids: CASSRGDEEVDQPF. CDR3 DNA: TGTGCCAGCAGTCGTGGGGATGAGGAAGTAGATCAGCCCTTT.

In this sample, this clonotype turned up once. This sequence joins TRBV7-8 and TRBJ1-6, with 7 positions matching TRBD1. The V and J ends lost 4 bases and 10 bases, in that order; junction bases with no gene match: 7. CDR3 length: 14 amino acids. Germline V CDR1 and CDR2: SGHVS, FQNEAQ. The CDR3 region has the DNA TGTGCCAGCAGCTGGAACAGGGGTGAATCACCCCTCCACTTT. As protein: CASSWNRGESPLHF.